One sample yielded the 10 T cell receptor beta chains listed below, sequenced in a study of immune heterogeneity within non-small cell lung tumors. Bulk tumor genomic DNA constituted the template, at approximately 600 ng per sample. Every primary tumor yielded several biopsies, spaced far apart, that were taken during surgery. These patients got curative surgery after being newly diagnosed with untreated non-small cell lung cancer. CDR3 of TCR beta was amplified by multiplex PCR that used 32 V and 13 J primers. TCRdb called the multiplex PCR reads again in MiXCR, with one record for every CDR3 protein. The sample shows 5,000 to 7,000 distinct CDR3 sequences, roughly 23% of them seen only once. Input material: lung tumor tissue. Receptors originate from a woman aged 55-69 years with non-small cell lung cancer.

Comments on this clonotype: This may stem from a read error, because a much larger clone lies one nucleotide away. J is TRBJ1-1 and V is TRBV15; no definite D call. Germline V gives CDR1 LNHNV, CDR2 YYDKDF (reference sequence). The CDR3 length is 12 residues. CDR3 loop: CATGRLGTEAFF. Here the CDR3 DNA reads TGTGCCACCGGCAGACTCGGGACTGAAGCTTTCTTT.

In its sample, this clonotype was seen many times. The chain uses TRBV6-1 and TRBJ2-7; 8 bases fit TRBD2. The CDR3 loop spans 14 amino acids. Germline lookup yields CDR1 MNHNS and CDR2 SASEGT. Trimming at V came to 5 bases and at J to 5 bases, leaving 8 bases not matched to a gene. CDR3 residues: CASSKPGLGDEQYF. The DNA of the CDR3 is TGTGCCAGCAGTAAGCCGGGACTAGGGGACGAGCAGTACTTC.

At least ten counts were recorded for this clonotype. CDR3 amino acids: CATSRASWGNYGYTF. The CDR3 nucleotides are TGTGCCACCAGCAGAGCTTCGTGGGGGAACTATGGCTACACCTTC. V and J are TRBV15 and TRBJ1-2, with D tentatively TRBD1 (5 bases). Germline CDR1 reads LNHNV; CDR2 reads YYDKDF (reference sequence). Trimming removed 1 base at V and 2 bases at J, with 11 bases between. There are 15 residues in the CDR3.

Sample share makes this clonotype medium-sized. V and J are TRBV27 and TRBJ1-4, with TRBD1 identical over 11 bases. Unmatched junction bases numbered 10, after V lost 1 base and J lost 6 bases. The CDR3 runs 18 residues. Germline assignment: CDR1 MNHEY and CDR2 SMNVEV (reference sequence). The CDR3 DNA is TGTGCCAGCAGTTTATTTCGGACAGGGGGCGGGGGGGATGAAAAACTGTTTTTT. Translation: CASSLFRTGGGGDEKLFF.

About this clonotype: A much larger clone differs from this one at a single base, so this may be a read error. The chain combines TRBV4-2 with TRBJ2-3, with D possibly matching TRBD1 (5 bases). The assigned J gene may be wrong: the sequence end matches TRBJ1-5 better. There are 15 residues in the CDR3. Germline V CDR1 and CDR2: LGHNA, YNFKEQ. The CDR3 bases are TGTGCCAGCAGCCCGACAGAAATTAGCACAGATACGCAGCATTTT. It codes for CASSPTEISTDTQHF.

V and J are TRBV3-1 and TRBJ1-2; tentatively, D is TRBD1 (6 bases). The CDR3 sequence is 16 residues long. V dropped 4 bases and J dropped 7 bases, with 22 bases sitting between them. Looked up from germline, CDR1 is LGHDT and CDR2 is YNNKEL (reference sequence). For the CDR3, the DNA is TGTGCCAGCAGCCCAACCCCCGGGACACGGGTCCGTGGCTACACCTTC. Protein sequence: CASSPTPGTRVRGYTF.

Within the sample, this clonotype is medium-sized (0.01 to 0.1%). The V gene is TRBV13, the J gene TRBJ1-2; D is perhaps TRBD1 (5 bases). V shed 2 bases and J shed 5 bases, with 18 bases lying between them. CDR3 size: 16 residues. Germline V gives CDR1 PRHDT, CDR2 FYEKMQ (reference sequence). The CDR3 loop reads CASSLMGRPPPYGYTF. The CDR3 nucleotides are TGTGCCAGCAGCTTAATGGGGCGGCCCCCCCCTTATGGCTACACCTTC. Based on the CDR3 plus reference TRBV13 and TRBJ1-2, the full variable domain is AAGVIQSPRHLIKEKRETATLKCYPIPRHDTVYWYQQGPGQDPQFLISFYEKMQSDKGSIPDRFSAQQFSDYHSELNMSSLELGDSALYFCASSLMGRPPPYGYTFGSGTRLTVV.

This clonotype came up once. The V and J genes are TRBV20-1 and TRBJ2-2; possible D gene TRBD2, 6 bases. Trimming took 0 bases from V and 1 from J, leaving 12 bases between them. Germline V gene lookup returns CDR1 DFQATT and CDR2 SNEGSKA (reference sequence). The CDR3 spans 16 residues. Here the CDR3 reads CSARDGSPLNTGELFF. The CDR3 DNA sequence: TGCAGTGCTAGAGACGGGAGCCCCCTGAACACCGGGGAGCTGTTTTTT.

By sample share, this clonotype is medium-sized (0.01 to 0.1%). The J gene is TRBJ1-1, the V gene TRBV15; 12 bases are shared with TRBD1. V was clipped by 2 bases and J by 4 bases; unmatched bases: 5. There are 16 residues in the CDR3. Germline CDR1 LNHNV, CDR2 YYDKDF (reference sequence). The CDR3 sequence: CATSRKGQGAGTEAFF. In DNA form, the CDR3 reads TGTGCCACCAGCAGAAAGGGACAGGGGGCCGGCACTGAAGCTTTCTTT.

This clonotype was observed a few times. It may be a read error: a sequence one base away is much more abundant. The chain uses TRBV6-2 or TRBV6-3 and TRBJ2-1; the D is unclear. The CDR3 has 11 residues. Germline CDR1 and CDR2: MNHEY and SVGEGT. As DNA, the CDR3 is TGTGCCAGCAGTTACGCGGATGAGCGGTTCTTC. This codes for CASSYADERFF.